Listed here is a single TCR beta chain. These data originate in a study of blood T cell repertoires in COVID-19. The wider study: The United States, Italy and Spain were the sources of the acute and convalescent COVID-19 samples.

V lost 3 bases, J lost 5 bases, and 4 bases stayed unmatched. Germline loops: CDR1 SGHDT, CDR2 YYEEEE. The CDR3 covers 13 residues. The authors' processing: It was from reference gene primer amplification that nucleated cell counts were estimated. Using immunoSEQ multiplex PCR, the repertoire was profiled, and TCRdb retains in-frame clones only, with some absent. V, J and clone size were drawn from that table, and D and trimming were deduced from the DNA. The sample holds approximately 84,000 clones, 75% to 85% seen once. The sequenced material came from peripheral blood. The TCR comes from a woman aged 80 or over with acute or convalescent COVID-19. The rearrangement joins TRBV5-6 to TRBJ2-5, with 7 bases aligning to TRBD1. This CDR3 is CASSSRDSETQYF. DNA for the CDR3: TGTGCCAGCAGCTCCAGGGACAGCGAGACCCAGTACTTC.